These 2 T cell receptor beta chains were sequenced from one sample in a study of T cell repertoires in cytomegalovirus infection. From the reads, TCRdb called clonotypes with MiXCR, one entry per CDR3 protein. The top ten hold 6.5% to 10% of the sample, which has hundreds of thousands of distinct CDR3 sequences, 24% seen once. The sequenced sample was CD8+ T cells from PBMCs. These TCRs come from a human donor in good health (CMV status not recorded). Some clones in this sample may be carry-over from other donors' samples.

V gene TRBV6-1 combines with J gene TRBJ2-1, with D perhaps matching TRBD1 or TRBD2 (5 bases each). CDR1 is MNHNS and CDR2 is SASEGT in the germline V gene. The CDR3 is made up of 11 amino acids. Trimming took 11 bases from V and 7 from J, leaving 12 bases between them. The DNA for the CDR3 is TGTGCCGGGGGACCGTCAAATGAGCAGTTCTTC. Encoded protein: CAGGPSNEQFF.

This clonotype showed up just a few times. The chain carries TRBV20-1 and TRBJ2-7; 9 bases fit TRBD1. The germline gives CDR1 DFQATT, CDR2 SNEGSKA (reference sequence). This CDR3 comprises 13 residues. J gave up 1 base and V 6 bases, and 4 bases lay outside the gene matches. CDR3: CSAGTGISYEQYF. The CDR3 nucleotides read TGCAGTGCGGGGACAGGGATATCCTACGAGCAGTACTTC.